The T cell receptor (beta chain) under discussion was sequenced for a study of blood T cell repertoires in COVID-19. As for the study in general: PBMCs, B-cell-depleted T cells, or T cells were the source of the cDNA or gDNA that made up the material.

Germline assignment: CDR1 SGHAT and CDR2 FQNNGV. This CDR3 is built from 15 residues. V lost 7 bases and J lost 8; bases outside the gene matches: 10. In the original analysis: Counts of nucleated cells, estimated from reference gene primer amplification, were obtained. Assay: immunoSEQ multiplex PCR; the TCRdb copy retains only in-frame clones and omits some. The D gene and trimming were derived from the DNA, and the V and J assignments and clone size from that table. This table holds roughly 65,000 clones, about three quarters found once. The chain combines TRBV11-2 with TRBJ2-1; TRBD2 agrees at 11 bases. The TCR sequence derives from a human donor in a cohort sampled during active COVID-19. Sequencing input: peripheral blood. The CDR3 here is CASNSIAGGPYEQFF. CDR3 nucleotides: TGTGCCAGCAACAGTATAGCGGGGGGGCCGTATGAGCAGTTCTTC.